This T cell receptor beta chain comes out of a study of blood T cell repertoires in COVID-19. About the research overall: Both acute and convalescent COVID-19 samples were obtained from the United States, Italy and Spain. In each case, the material was cDNA or gDNA derived from T cells, B-cell-depleted T cells, or PBMCs.

Per the original methods: The assay estimated nucleated cells by amplifying reference gene primers. The table came from immunoSEQ multiplex PCR; TCRdb's copy has only in-frame clones and leaves some out. V, J and clone size are taken as reported in that table, and D and trimming were inferred from the DNA itself. The sample has around 230,000 clones; 70% to 85% are singletons. Trimming took 5 bases from V and 1 from J; bases not matched to a gene: 5. This CDR3 has 15 amino acids. Germline CDR1 is LNHDA and CDR2 is SQIVND (reference sequence). This sequence was found in a woman aged 80 or over with acute or convalescent COVID-19. Material for sequencing was peripheral blood. V usage is TRBV19 and J usage is TRBJ1-5, with TRBD1 matching over 7 bases. CDR3 sequence: CASSATGASNQPQHF. CDR3 nucleotide sequence: TGTGCCAGTAGTGCTACAGGGGCCAGCAATCAGCCCCAGCATTTT.